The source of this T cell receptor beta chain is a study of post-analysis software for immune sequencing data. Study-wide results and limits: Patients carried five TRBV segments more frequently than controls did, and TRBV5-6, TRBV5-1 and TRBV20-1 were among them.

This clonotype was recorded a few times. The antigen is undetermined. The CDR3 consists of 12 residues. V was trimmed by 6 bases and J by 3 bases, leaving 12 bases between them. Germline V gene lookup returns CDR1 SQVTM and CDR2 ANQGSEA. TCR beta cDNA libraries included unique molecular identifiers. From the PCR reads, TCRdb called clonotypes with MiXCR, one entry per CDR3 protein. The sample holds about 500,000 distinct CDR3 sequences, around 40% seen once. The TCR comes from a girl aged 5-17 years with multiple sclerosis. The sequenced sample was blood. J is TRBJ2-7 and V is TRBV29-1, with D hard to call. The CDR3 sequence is CSVALSRYEQYF. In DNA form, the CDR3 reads TGCAGCGTCGCTTTGAGCCGCTACGAGCAGTACTTC.